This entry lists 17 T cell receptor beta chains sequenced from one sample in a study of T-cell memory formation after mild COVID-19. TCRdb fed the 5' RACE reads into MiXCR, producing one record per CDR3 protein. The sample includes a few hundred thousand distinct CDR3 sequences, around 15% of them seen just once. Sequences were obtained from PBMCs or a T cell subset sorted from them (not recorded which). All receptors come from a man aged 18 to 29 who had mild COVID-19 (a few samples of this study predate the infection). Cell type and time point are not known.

CDR3: CASSLAPGQKPDTQYF. The CDR3 DNA is TGCGCCAGCAGCTTGGCCCCGGGACAGAAACCAGATACGCAGTATTTT. This sequence joins TRBV5-1 and TRBJ2-3; 7 bases map to TRBD1. The CDR3 has 16 residues. V trimming: 0 bases; J trimming: 4 bases; junction bases outside the gene matches: 8. Germline CDR1 is SGHRS and CDR2 is YFSETQ.

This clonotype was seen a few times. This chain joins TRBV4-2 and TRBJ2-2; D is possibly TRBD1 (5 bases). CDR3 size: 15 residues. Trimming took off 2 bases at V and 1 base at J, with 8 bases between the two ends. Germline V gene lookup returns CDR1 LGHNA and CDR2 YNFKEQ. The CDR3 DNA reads TGTGCCAGCAGCCAATTGGGGCGGAACACCGGGGAGCTGTTTTTT. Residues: CASSQLGRNTGELFF.

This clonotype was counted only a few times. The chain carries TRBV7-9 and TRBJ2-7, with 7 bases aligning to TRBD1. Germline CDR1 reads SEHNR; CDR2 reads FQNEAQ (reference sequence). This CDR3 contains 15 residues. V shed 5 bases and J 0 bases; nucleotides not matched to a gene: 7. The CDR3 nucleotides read TGTGCCAGCAGCCCCCTGACAGGGCGCTCCTACGAGCAGTACTTC. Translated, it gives CASSPLTGRSYEQYF.

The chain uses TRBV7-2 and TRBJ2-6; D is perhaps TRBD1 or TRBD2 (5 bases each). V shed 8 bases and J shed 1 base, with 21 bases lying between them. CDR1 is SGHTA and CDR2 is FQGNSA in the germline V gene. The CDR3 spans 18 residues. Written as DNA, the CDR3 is TGTGCCAGCCGGACTTGGCTCCAGGGAGAGTCTGGGGCCAACGTCCTGACTTTC. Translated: CASRTWLQGESGANVLTF.

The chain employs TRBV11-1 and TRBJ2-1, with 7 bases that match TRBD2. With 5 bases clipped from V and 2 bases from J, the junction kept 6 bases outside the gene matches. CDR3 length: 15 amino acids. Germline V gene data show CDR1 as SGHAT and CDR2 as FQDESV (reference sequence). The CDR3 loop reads CASSAPGTTYNEQFF. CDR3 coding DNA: TGTGCCAGCAGCGCCCCCGGGACTACCTACAATGAGCAGTTCTTC.

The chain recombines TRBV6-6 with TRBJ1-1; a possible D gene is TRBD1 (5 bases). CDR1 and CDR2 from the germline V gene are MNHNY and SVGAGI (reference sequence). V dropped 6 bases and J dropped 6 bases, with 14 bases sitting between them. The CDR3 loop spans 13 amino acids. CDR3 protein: CASRSGTLPEAFF. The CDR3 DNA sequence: TGTGCCAGCAGATCCGGGACGCTGCCTGAAGCTTTCTTT.

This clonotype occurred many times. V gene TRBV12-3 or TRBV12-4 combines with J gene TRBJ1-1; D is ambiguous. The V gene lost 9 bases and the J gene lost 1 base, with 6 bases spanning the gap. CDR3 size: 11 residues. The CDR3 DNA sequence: TGTGCCAGTACGGAGAACACTGAAGCTTTCTTT. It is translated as CASTENTEAFF.

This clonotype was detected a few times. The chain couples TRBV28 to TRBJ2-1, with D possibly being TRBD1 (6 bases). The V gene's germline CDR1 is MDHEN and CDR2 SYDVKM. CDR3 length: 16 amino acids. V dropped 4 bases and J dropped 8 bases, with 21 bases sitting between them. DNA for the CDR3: TGTGCCAGCAGTTCACCCAGACAGGCGAGAGGCGATGAGCAGTTCTTC. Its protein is CASSSPRQARGDEQFF.

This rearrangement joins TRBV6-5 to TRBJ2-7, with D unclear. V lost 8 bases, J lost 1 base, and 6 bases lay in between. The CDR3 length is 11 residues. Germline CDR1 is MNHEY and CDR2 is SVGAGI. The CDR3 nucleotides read TGTGCCAGCCAGAGATCCTACGAGCAGTACGTC. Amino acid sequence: CASQRSYEQYV.

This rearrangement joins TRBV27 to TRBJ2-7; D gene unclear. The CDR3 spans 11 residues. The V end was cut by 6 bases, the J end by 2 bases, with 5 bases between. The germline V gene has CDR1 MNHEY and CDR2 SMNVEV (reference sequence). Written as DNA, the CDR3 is TGTGCCAGCAGAGGCCCCTACGAGCAGTACTTC. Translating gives CASRGPYEQYF.

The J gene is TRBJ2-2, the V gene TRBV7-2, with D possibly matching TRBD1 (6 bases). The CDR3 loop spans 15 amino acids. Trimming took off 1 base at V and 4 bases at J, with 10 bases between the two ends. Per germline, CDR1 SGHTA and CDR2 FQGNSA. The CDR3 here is CASSLGARGTGELFF. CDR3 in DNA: TGTGCCAGCAGCTTAGGGGCCAGGGGCACCGGGGAGCTGTTTTTT.

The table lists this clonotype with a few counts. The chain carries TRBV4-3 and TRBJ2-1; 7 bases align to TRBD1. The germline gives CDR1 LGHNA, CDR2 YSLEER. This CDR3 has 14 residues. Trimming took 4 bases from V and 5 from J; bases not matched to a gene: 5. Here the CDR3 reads CASSLSTGDNEQFF. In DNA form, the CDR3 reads TGCGCCAGCAGCCTCTCTACAGGGGACAATGAGCAGTTCTTC.

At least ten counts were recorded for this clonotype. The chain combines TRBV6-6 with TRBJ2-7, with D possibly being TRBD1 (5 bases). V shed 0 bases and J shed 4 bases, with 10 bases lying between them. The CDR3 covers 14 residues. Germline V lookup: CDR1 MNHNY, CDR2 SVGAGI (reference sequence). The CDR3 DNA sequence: TGTGCCAGCAGTTACTCGAGTGGGGCGTACGAGCAGTACTTC. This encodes CASSYSSGAYEQYF.

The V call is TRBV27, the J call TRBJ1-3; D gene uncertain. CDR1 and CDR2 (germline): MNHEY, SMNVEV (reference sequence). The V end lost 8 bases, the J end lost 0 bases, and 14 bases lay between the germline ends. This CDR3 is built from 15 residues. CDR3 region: CASGLLRASGNTIYF. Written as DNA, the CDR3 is TGTGCCAGCGGGTTGTTGCGGGCCTCTGGAAACACCATATATTTT.

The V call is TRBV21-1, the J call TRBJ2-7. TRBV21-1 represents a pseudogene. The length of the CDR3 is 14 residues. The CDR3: CASRKTAEGYEQYF. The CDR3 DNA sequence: TGTGCCAGCAGAAAAACAGCCGAAGGCTACGAGCAGTACTTC.

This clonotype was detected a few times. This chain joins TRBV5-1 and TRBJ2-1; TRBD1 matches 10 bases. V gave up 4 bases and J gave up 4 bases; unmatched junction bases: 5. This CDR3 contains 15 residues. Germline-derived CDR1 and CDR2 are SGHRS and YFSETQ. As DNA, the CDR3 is TGCGCCAGCAGCGGAGGGACAGGGGCATACAATGAGCAGTTCTTC. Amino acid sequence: CASSGGTGAYNEQFF.

CDR3 loop: CASSLRDREDSPLHF. DNA for the CDR3: TGCGCCAGCAGCTTGCGGGACAGGGAAGATTCACCCCTCCACTTT. V usage is TRBV5-1 and J usage is TRBJ1-6; 9 bases match TRBD1. The CDR3 is 15 residues long. J gave up 8 bases and V 1 base, and 4 bases lay outside the gene matches. Germline V gene sequence: CDR1 SGHRS, CDR2 YFSETQ.